This passage covers 17 T cell receptor beta chains from one sample sequenced in a study of blood T cell repertoires in COVID-19. Here immunoSEQ multiplex PCR was the method, and the copy in TCRdb shows in-frame clones only, minus some. The table has about 180,000 clones, around 85% seen once; the top ten hold roughly 20%. Sequences were obtained from peripheral blood. These receptors all stem from a man between 65 and 79 years old with active or convalescent COVID-19.

This sequence joins TRBV15 and TRBJ2-1, with a possible D match to TRBD1 (5 bases). The CDR3 runs to 16 residues. V shed 3 bases and J shed 6 bases, with 18 bases lying between them. Germline V gene data show CDR1 as LNHNV and CDR2 as YYDKDF (reference sequence). CDR3 DNA: TGTGCCACCAGCAGGCTCCCCAGGGTGGGGATCAATGAGCAGTTCTTC. This gives the protein CATSRLPRVGINEQFF.

The table lists this clone with a count of one. The rearrangement uses TRBV6-2 or TRBV6-3 and TRBJ1-2, with D possibly matching TRBD1 (5 bases). Looked up from germline, CDR1 is MNHEY and CDR2 is SVGEGT. The V end was cut by 2 bases, the J end by 2 bases, with 9 bases between. CDR3 length: 14 amino acids. The CDR3 DNA reads TGTGCCAGCAGTTACACGGACATCAACTATGGCTACACCTTC. Translation: CASSYTDINYGYTF.

The gene calls are TRBV11-3 and TRBJ2-1; D is possibly TRBD2 (6 bases). The CDR3 extends over 15 amino acids. Trimming stripped 3 bases from V and 2 bases from J, with 11 bases between. Germline values: CDR1 SGHNT, CDR2 YENEEA. The CDR3 here is CASSFRRDPYNEQFF. DNA of the CDR3: TGTGCCAGCAGCTTTAGGCGGGATCCCTACAATGAGCAGTTCTTC.

This clone was counted a single time. This chain joins TRBV14 and TRBJ1-1, with 10 bases matching TRBD1. The CDR3 runs to 15 residues. The junction had 9 bases not matched to a gene; V was cut back by 1 base and J by 10 bases. The V gene's germline CDR1 is SGHDN and CDR2 FVKESK. This CDR3 reads CASSQAASRTGGAFF. The CDR3 coding sequence is TGTGCCAGCAGCCAAGCAGCAAGTAGGACAGGGGGAGCTTTCTTT.

This chain joins TRBV7-6 and TRBJ2-7; 7 positions agree with TRBD2. CDR3 length: 16 residues. Germline CDR1 and CDR2: SGHVS and FNYEAQ. V shed 2 bases and J 0 bases; nucleotides not matched to a gene: 7. CDR3 sequence: CASSLREGLISYEQYF. The CDR3 nucleotides are TGTGCCAGCAGCTTAAGGGAGGGCCTAATCTCCTACGAGCAGTACTTC.

In this sample, this clone turned up a few times. CDR3 bases: TGTGCCAGCAGCCCGCAGGTGAACAATCAGCCCCAGCATTTT. Its protein product is CASSPQVNNQPQHF. The chain uses TRBV3-1 (or the pseudogene TRBV3-2) and TRBJ1-5, with D uncertain. The CDR3 extends over 14 amino acids. V lost 4 bases and J lost 3, with 10 bases in between. Per the germline V gene, CDR1 is LGHDT and CDR2 is YNNKEL (reference sequence).

V gene TRBV19 combines with J gene TRBJ1-1; D is ambiguous. The V gene's germline CDR1 is LNHDA and CDR2 SQIVND (reference sequence). This CDR3 contains 13 residues. V was cut by 7 bases and J by 1 base, with 10 bases left in between. CDR3 in amino acids: CASNPRGNTEAFF. Written as DNA, the CDR3 is TGTGCCAGTAATCCTCGGGGGAACACTGAAGCTTTCTTT. The full variable domain, rest sourced from reference TRBV19 and TRBJ1-1, is DGGITQSPKYLFRKEGQNVTLSCEQNLNHDAMYWYRQDPGQGLRLIYYSQIVNDFQKGDIAEGYSVSREKKESFPLTVTSAQKNPTAFYLCASNPRGNTEAFFGQGTRLTVV.

The rearrangement joins TRBV7-8 to TRBJ2-7; TRBD1 is a possible D gene (6 bases). Trimming took 3 bases from V and 0 from J, leaving 12 bases between them. The germline gives CDR1 SGHVS, CDR2 FQNEAQ. The CDR3 is 15 amino acids. The CDR3: CASSFQQTGSYEQYF. The CDR3 nucleotides read TGTGCCAGCAGCTTCCAGCAGACAGGCTCCTACGAGCAGTACTTC. The variable domain in full, completed from reference TRBV7-8 and TRBJ2-7, reads GAGVSQSPRYKVAKRGQDVALRCDPISGHVSLFWYQQALGQGPEFLTYFQNEAQLDKSGLPSDRFFAERPEGSVSTLKIQRTQQEDSAVYLCASSFQQTGSYEQYFGPGTRLTVT.

V is TRBV5-4 and J is TRBJ1-1; D is unresolved. The V end lost 0 bases, the J end lost 5 bases, and 8 bases lay between the germline ends. Germline loops: CDR1 SGHNT, CDR2 YYREEE (reference sequence). The CDR3 is 13 residues long. The CDR3, as DNA: TGTGCCAGCAGCTTGGCGGGGATTACTGAAGCTTTCTTT. Protein sequence: CASSLAGITEAFF. The whole variable domain, remainder taken from reference TRBV5-4 and TRBJ1-1, is ETGVTQSPTHLIKTRGQQVTLRCSSQSGHNTVSWYQQALGQGPQFIFQYYREEENGRGNFPPRFSGLQFPNYSSELNVNALELDDSALYLCASSLAGITEAFFGQGTRLTVV.

The chain couples TRBV29-1 to TRBJ2-3; D call uncertain. From germline, CDR1 is SQVTM and CDR2 ANQGSEA. The CDR3 consists of 9 residues. V shed 7 bases and J shed 6 bases, with 5 bases lying between them. CDR3 coding DNA: TGCAGCGCCGGGGATACGCAGTATTTT. It specifies CSAGDTQYF.

This sequence joins TRBV30 and TRBJ2-7, with a weak D call TRBD2 (5 bases). Germline values: CDR1 GTSNPN, CDR2 SVGIG (reference sequence). The CDR3 runs 13 residues. V was shortened by 7 bases and J by 5 bases, with 18 bases between the two germline ends. CDR3 amino acids: CASIRGSQNEQYF. For the CDR3, the DNA is TGTGCCTCCATCCGGGGATCTCAGAACGAGCAGTACTTC. Full variable domain (missing parts from reference TRBV30 and TRBJ2-7): SQTIHQWPATLVQPVGSPLSLECTVEGTSNPNLYWYRQAAGRGLQLLFYSVGIGQISSEVPQNLSASRPQDRQFILSSKKLLLSDSGFYLCASIRGSQNEQYFGPGTRLTVT.

The V and J genes are TRBV6-5 and TRBJ1-1; D possibly corresponds to TRBD1 (5 bases). This CDR3 has 15 residues. V shed 5 bases and J shed 1 base, with 14 bases lying between them. Germline CDR1 MNHEY, CDR2 SVGAGI. Written as DNA, the CDR3 is TGTGCCAGCAGTCCAGGGTCGGGTGGGAACACTGAAGCTTTCTTT. Protein: CASSPGSGGNTEAFF.

The chain links TRBV6-5 to TRBJ1-6; 7 bases align to TRBD1. Germline V lookup: CDR1 MNHEY, CDR2 SVGAGI. This CDR3 region has 15 residues. Trimming took 7 bases from V and 7 from J; bases not matched to a gene: 10. CDR3 DNA sequence: TGTGCCAGCATTAAGGACAGGCCTTCCAATTCACCCCTCCACTTT. This sequence encodes CASIKDRPSNSPLHF.

The V call is TRBV5-8, the J call TRBJ2-5; 9 bases agree with TRBD1. Germline V gene lookup returns CDR1 SGHTS and CDR2 YDEGEE. The ends lost 0 bases at V and 5 bases at J; junction bases unmatched: 2. The CDR3 runs to 14 residues. CDR3 amino acids: CASSLAGTGETQYF. The CDR3 DNA reads as TGTGCCAGCAGCTTGGCAGGGACAGGGGAGACCCAGTACTTC.

This sequence joins TRBV7-9 and TRBJ1-2, with 8 bases lining up with TRBD1. CDR3 length equals 15 residues. The ends lost 4 bases at V and 0 bases at J; junction bases unmatched: 4. Germline loops: CDR1 SEHNR, CDR2 FQNEAQ (reference sequence). The CDR3 reads CASSSRDRPNYGYTF. In nucleotides, the CDR3 is TGTGCCAGCAGCTCCCGGGACAGGCCTAACTATGGCTACACCTTC. Variable domain in full (rest from reference TRBV7-9 and TRBJ1-2): DTGVSQNPRHKITKRGQNVTFRCDPISEHNRLYWYRQTLGQGPEFLTYFQNEAQLEKSRLLSDRFSAERPKGSFSTLEIQRTEQGDSAMYLCASSSRDRPNYGYTFGSGTRLTVV.

The rearrangement uses TRBV5-8 and TRBJ1-2, with a possible D match to TRBD1 (5 bases). This CDR3 spans 14 amino acids. Germline CDR1 is SGHTS and CDR2 is YDEGEE. Deletions cut 0 bases from V and 2 bases from J, with 8 bases between. The CDR3 loop is CASSLGGSNYGYTF. DNA of the CDR3: TGTGCCAGCAGCTTGGGGGGCAGCAACTATGGCTACACCTTC.

The chain employs TRBV4-1 and TRBJ1-5, with 9 bases lining up with TRBD1. CDR1 is MGHRA and CDR2 is YSYEKL in the germline V gene. The ends lost 1 base at V and 3 bases at J; junction bases unmatched: 13. CDR3 length: 19 residues. DNA for the CDR3: TGCGCCAGCAGCCAAGTAAAGGGACTCCGGACAGGGGACAATCAGCCCCAGCATTTT. It translates to CASSQVKGLRTGDNQPQHF.